Listed here are 27 T cell receptor beta chains from one sample, sequenced in a study of graft-versus-host responses after intestinal transplantation. These receptors' targets are unknown. Only in-frame clones appear in the TCRdb table, and some are missing; sequencing was by immunoSEQ multiplex PCR. There are around 84,000 clones in the sample; about four fifths occur only once, and about 15% lies in the top ten. The starting material was unstimulated CD8+ T cells sorted from spleen or lymph node cells, obtained before intestinal transplant. The receptors here all came from a human donor who received an intestinal transplant.

J is TRBJ1-3 and V is TRBV28; D is ambiguous. Germline V gene sequence: CDR1 MDHEN, CDR2 SYDVKM. The CDR3 sequence is 11 residues long. The ends were cut back, 6 bases at V and 4 bases at J, with 4 bases in the middle. The CDR3 loop reads CASSEGNTIYF. The CDR3 DNA sequence: TGTGCCAGCAGCGAAGGAAACACCATATATTTT.

This chain joins TRBV4-1 and TRBJ2-2; no clear D. Per germline, CDR1 MGHRA and CDR2 YSYEKL. The CDR3 covers 13 residues. V lost 0 bases to trimming and J lost 8 bases, with 7 bases between them. This chain's CDR3 is CASSQDPGGELFF. The DNA of the CDR3 is TGCGCCAGCAGCCAAGATCCCGGGGGGGAGCTGTTTTTT.

This clone came up once. The chain joins TRBV4-1 to TRBJ2-7; D might be TRBD1 (5 bases). Germline V gene sequence: CDR1 MGHRA, CDR2 YSYEKL. Deletions cut 1 base from V and 5 bases from J, with 18 bases between. This CDR3 has 16 amino acids. The CDR3 region has the DNA TGCGCCAGCAGCCAAGTTTGGGGCCCTCCCTTCAACGAGCAGTACTTC. Translating gives CASSQVWGPPFNEQYF.

The V and J genes are TRBV6-5 and TRBJ2-5; either TRBD1 or TRBD2 may fit D (5 bases each). V was clipped by 2 bases and J by 5 bases, with 12 bases between them. This CDR3 contains 14 residues. Germline CDR1 MNHEY, CDR2 SVGAGI. CDR3 residues: CASSYRPWGETQYF. Here the CDR3 DNA reads TGTGCCAGCAGTTACCGACCGTGGGGGGAGACCCAGTACTTC.

The CDR3 coding sequence is TGTGCCAGCAGCTCCGGGCCGGAGACCCAGTACTTC. Its protein product is CASSSGPETQYF. The J gene is TRBJ2-5, the V gene TRBV7-9, with D unresolved. The germline V gene has CDR1 SEHNR and CDR2 FQNEAQ (reference sequence). The CDR3 is made up of 12 amino acids. V lost 4 bases, J lost 5 bases, and 8 bases lay in between.

This clone occurred a few times. The V call is TRBV19, the J call TRBJ1-4; D ambiguous. Deletions cut 5 bases from V and 8 bases from J, with 6 bases between. CDR1 and CDR2 from the germline V gene are LNHDA and SQIVND (reference sequence). The CDR3 length is 11 residues. The CDR3 is CASSEAEKLFF. CDR3 coding DNA: TGTGCCAGTAGTGAGGCAGAAAAACTGTTTTTT. Together with reference TRBV19 and TRBJ1-4, the CDR3 gives the full variable domain: DGGITQSPKYLFRKEGQNVTLSCEQNLNHDAMYWYRQDPGQGLRLIYYSQIVNDFQKGDIAEGYSVSREKKESFPLTVTSAQKNPTAFYLCASSEAEKLFFGSGTQLSVL.

The chain couples TRBV6-1 to TRBJ2-1; no firm D call. V lost 2 bases and J lost 5, with 7 bases in between. The CDR3 length is 13 residues. CDR1 is MNHNS and CDR2 is SASEGT in the germline V gene. For the CDR3, the DNA is TGTGCCAGCAGTGAAAGGCAGAACAATGAGCAGTTCTTC. Translation: CASSERQNNEQFF.

This clone showed up just once. The gene calls are TRBV28 and TRBJ2-7; D may be TRBD2 (7 bases). The CDR3 extends over 16 amino acids. V gave up 6 bases and J gave up 0 bases, with 18 bases separating them. Germline CDR1 is MDHEN and CDR2 is SYDVKM. The CDR3 protein is CASSPRGAPISYEQYF. The CDR3 bases are TGTGCCAGCAGCCCCCGGGGGGCTCCGATCTCCTACGAGCAGTACTTC.

The V call is TRBV7-6, the J call TRBJ2-7; 10 bases align to TRBD1. CDR3 length: 15 residues. The ends lost 4 bases at V and 6 bases at J; junction bases unmatched: 9. Germline V gene sequence: CDR1 SGHVS, CDR2 FNYEAQ. CDR3 DNA sequence: TGTGCCAGCAGCTCGACAGGGGGCGAGTTTGGCGAGCAGTACTTC. Translated, it gives CASSSTGGEFGEQYF.

The chain carries TRBV15 and TRBJ2-7; TRBD1 matches 10 bases. V shed 1 base and J 3 bases; nucleotides not matched to a gene: 3. CDR1 and CDR2 from the germline V gene are LNHNV and YYDKDF (reference sequence). CDR3 length: 15 residues. The CDR3 sequence is CATSRVGQGGYEQYF. The CDR3 nucleotides are TGTGCCACCAGCAGAGTCGGACAGGGGGGCTACGAGCAGTACTTC.

This clone was seen once. The chain recombines TRBV5-4 with TRBJ2-7, with D perhaps matching TRBD1 or TRBD2 (5 bases each). Germline V lookup: CDR1 SGHNT, CDR2 YYREEE (reference sequence). The length of the CDR3 is 14 residues. V was clipped by 4 bases and J by 0 bases, with 11 bases between them. CDR3: CASSPGDLSYEQYF. CDR3 sequence (DNA): TGTGCCAGCAGCCCCGGGGACCTCTCCTACGAGCAGTACTTC.

The genes are TRBV5-1 and TRBJ2-1; 11 positions match TRBD2. The CDR3 is 16 amino acids. V lost 4 bases, J lost 3 bases, and 6 bases stayed unmatched. Per the germline V gene, CDR1 is SGHRS and CDR2 is YFSETQ. The CDR3 reads CASSELAGELYNEQFF. CDR3 DNA sequence: TGCGCCAGCAGCGAACTAGCGGGAGAGCTCTACAATGAGCAGTTCTTC. The variable domain in full, with the rest retrieved from reference TRBV5-1 and TRBJ2-1, is KAGVTQTPRYLIKTRGQQVTLSCSPISGHRSVSWYQQTPGQGLQFLFEYFSETQRNKGNFPGRFSGRQFSNSRSEMNVSTLELGDSALYLCASSELAGELYNEQFFGPGTRLTVL.

This clone was observed a single time. The chain combines TRBV18 with TRBJ1-5; 7 bases agree with TRBD1. This CDR3 contains 14 residues. V lost 2 bases and J lost 3; bases outside the gene matches: 1. From germline, CDR1 is KGHSH and CDR2 LQKENI. The CDR3 region has the DNA TGTGCCAGCTCACCAGACAGGGACAATCAGCCCCAGCATTTT. Its protein product is CASSPDRDNQPQHF.

The chain links TRBV5-1 to TRBJ1-1; D remains unclear. The ends were cut back, 7 bases at V and 0 bases at J, with 10 bases in the middle. The CDR3 loop spans 13 amino acids. The germline V gene encodes CDR1 SGHRS and CDR2 YFSETQ. The CDR3 coding sequence is TGCGCCAGCGGTATGGGGTTGAACACTGAAGCTTTCTTT. As protein: CASGMGLNTEAFF.

This clone has a single count. The chain is built from TRBV9 and TRBJ2-2, with 12 bases aligning to TRBD2. V shed 4 bases and J 3 bases; nucleotides not matched to a gene: 1. Germline CDR1 reads SGDLS; CDR2 reads YYNGEE. CDR3 size: 15 residues. CDR3 amino acids: CASSPSGRDTGELFF. DNA for the CDR3: TGTGCCAGCAGCCCTAGCGGGAGGGACACCGGGGAGCTGTTTTTT.

Only a few counts were recorded for this clone. The chain uses TRBV6-6 and TRBJ2-7; D might be TRBD1 (5 bases). Germline CDR1 MNHNY, CDR2 SVGAGI (reference sequence). V was shortened by 4 bases and J by 0 bases, with 7 bases between the two germline ends. This CDR3 spans 13 amino acids. CDR3: CASSWGGSYEQYF. CDR3 coding DNA: TGTGCCAGCAGTTGGGGCGGCTCCTACGAGCAGTACTTC.

This clone was counted a few times. A read error may account for a junction end that differs from germline. V gene TRBV27 combines with J gene TRBJ2-7; 11 bases fit TRBD2. The length of the CDR3 is 16 residues. Germline lookup yields CDR1 MNHEY and CDR2 SMNVEV (reference sequence). The DNA of the CDR3 is TGTGCCAGCAGCTTATTCGAGGGACTAGCGGCATACGAGCAGTACTTC. Protein: CASSLFEGLAAYEQYF.

This chain links TRBV28 with TRBJ2-7; D gene uncertain. CDR1 and CDR2 from the germline V gene are MDHEN and SYDVKM. V lost 6 bases, J lost 5 bases, and 23 bases lay in between. The CDR3 has 16 residues. CDR3 residues: CASSPSWGSWGDEQYF. CDR3 in DNA: TGTGCCAGCAGCCCTTCTTGGGGTAGTTGGGGTGACGAGCAGTACTTC. Full variable domain (outside the CDR3, taken from reference TRBV28 and TRBJ2-7): DVKVTQSSRYLVKRTGEKVFLECVQDMDHENMFWYRQDPGLGLRLIYFSYDVKMKEKGDIPEGYSVSREKKERFSLILESASTNQTSMYLCASSPSWGSWGDEQYFGPGTRLTVT.

V is TRBV18 and J is TRBJ1-1; D is undetermined. The CDR3 runs to 15 residues. Trimming removed 2 bases at V and 0 bases at J, with 10 bases between. Per the germline V gene, CDR1 is KGHSH and CDR2 is LQKENI. CDR3 loop: CASSPGLALNTEAFF. The DNA of the CDR3 is TGTGCCAGCTCACCAGGCCTTGCCTTGAACACTGAAGCTTTCTTT.

This clone was observed a handful of times. The V call is TRBV5-4, the J call TRBJ1-2; 9 bases agree with TRBD1. The CDR3 runs 14 residues. CDR1 is SGHNT and CDR2 is YYREEE in the germline V gene (reference sequence). The J segment lost 7 bases and the V segment lost 5 bases, leaving 9 bases of the junction unmatched. For the CDR3, the DNA is TGTGCCAGCAGGCCTCCGGGACAGGGACTTGGCTACACCTTC. The encoded protein is CASRPPGQGLGYTF.

The chain couples TRBV6-1 to TRBJ2-5; TRBD2 matches at 9 bases. Trimming removed 3 bases from V and 2 bases from J; junction bases left unmatched: 4. Germline V gene lookup returns CDR1 MNHNS and CDR2 SASEGT. CDR3 length: 15 amino acids. This CDR3 is CASSEVAGVQETQYF. The CDR3, as DNA: TGTGCCAGCAGTGAGGTAGCGGGGGTGCAAGAGACCCAGTACTTC.

This clone appeared once. The chain carries TRBV19 and TRBJ1-2; maybe TRBD1 (5 bases). From germline, CDR1 is LNHDA and CDR2 SQIVND (reference sequence). The CDR3 totals 15 residues. V lost 6 bases, J lost 4 bases, and 18 bases lay in between. The DNA for the CDR3 is TGTGCCAGTAGAGTCTCCGGGGGTAGTGGCTATGGCTACACCTTC. Residues: CASRVSGGSGYGYTF.

This clone was observed a single time. The chain is built from TRBV7-2 and TRBJ2-7; 16 bases fit TRBD2. The CDR3 covers 18 residues. Germline trimming cut 5 bases from V and 5 bases from J; bases unmatched to any gene: 12. Germline V gives CDR1 SGHTA, CDR2 FQGNSA. The CDR3 is CASSLTGLAGGPMNEQYF. The CDR3 region has the DNA TGTGCCAGCAGCCTAACGGGACTAGCGGGAGGGCCGATGAACGAGCAGTACTTC.

CDR3 region: CASSKSGGLQETQYF. As DNA, the CDR3 is TGTGCCAGCAGTAAAAGCGGGGGGTTACAAGAGACCCAGTACTTC. The J gene is TRBJ2-5, the V gene TRBV2; 9 bases align to TRBD2. V lost 5 bases to trimming and J lost 2 bases; unmatched junction nucleotides: 6. CDR3 size: 15 residues. Germline CDR1 SNHLY, CDR2 FYNNEI.

V gene TRBV4-1 combines with J gene TRBJ2-5; D is perhaps TRBD1 (5 bases). Gene TRBJ2-7 matches the end of the DNA better, so the J call may be wrong. CDR3 length: 14 amino acids. Looked up from germline, CDR1 is MGHRA and CDR2 is YSYEKL. The chain's CDR3 is CASSQGQGSYEQYF. For the CDR3, the DNA is TGCGCCAGCAGCCAAGGGCAGGGATCCTACGAGCAGTACTTC.

This clone was observed once. The J gene is TRBJ2-7, the V gene TRBV27; D might be TRBD1 or TRBD2, each matching 5 bases. This CDR3 is built from 14 residues. The V end was cut by 3 bases, the J end by 3 bases, with 12 bases between. Per the germline V gene, CDR1 is MNHEY and CDR2 is SMNVEV (reference sequence). CDR3 region: CASSFAGAGYEQYF. The CDR3 nucleotides read TGTGCCAGCAGTTTTGCCGGGGCAGGCTACGAGCAGTACTTC.

The chain couples TRBV19 to TRBJ2-2; D gene unclear. Per germline, CDR1 LNHDA and CDR2 SQIVND (reference sequence). V lost 4 bases, J lost 0 bases, and 6 bases lay in between. This CDR3 contains 14 residues. The CDR3 DNA follows: TGTGCCAGTAGTAGCGCCCCGAACACCGGGGAGCTGTTTTTT. Its protein product is CASSSAPNTGELFF.